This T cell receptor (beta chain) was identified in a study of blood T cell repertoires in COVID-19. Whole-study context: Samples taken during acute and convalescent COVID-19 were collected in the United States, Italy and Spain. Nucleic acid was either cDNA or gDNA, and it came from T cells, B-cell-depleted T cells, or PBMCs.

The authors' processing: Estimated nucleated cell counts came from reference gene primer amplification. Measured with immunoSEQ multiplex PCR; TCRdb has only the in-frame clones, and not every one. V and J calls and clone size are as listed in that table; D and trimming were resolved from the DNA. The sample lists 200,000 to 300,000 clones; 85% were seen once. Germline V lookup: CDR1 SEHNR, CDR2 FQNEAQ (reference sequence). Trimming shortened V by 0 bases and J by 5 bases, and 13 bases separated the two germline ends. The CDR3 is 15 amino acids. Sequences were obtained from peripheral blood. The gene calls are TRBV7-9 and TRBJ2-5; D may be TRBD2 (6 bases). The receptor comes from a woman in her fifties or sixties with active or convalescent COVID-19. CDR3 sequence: CASSLALAGRETQYF. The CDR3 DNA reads TGTGCCAGCAGCTTAGCCCTTGCGGGGAGGGAGACCCAGTACTTC.